What follows are 12 T cell receptor beta chains derived from one specimen sequenced in a study of blood T cell repertoires in COVID-19. Generated by immunoSEQ multiplex PCR, the TCRdb table keeps only in-frame clones and is missing some. The data contain roughly 250,000 clones, approximately 90% of them singletons. The specimen was peripheral blood. The receptors were gathered from a man younger than 45 with acute or convalescent COVID-19.

The J gene is TRBJ1-2, the V gene TRBV11-2; 12 positions agree with TRBD1. V trimming: 5 bases; J trimming: 8 bases; junction bases outside the gene matches: 6. Per the germline V gene, CDR1 is SGHAT and CDR2 is FQNNGV. The length of the CDR3 is 14 residues. The CDR3 loop is CASSGRDRGLGYTF. DNA of the CDR3: TGTGCCAGCAGCGGCCGGGACAGGGGGCTCGGCTACACCTTC.

The CDR3 here is CASSATGAYEQYF. CDR3 coding DNA: TGTGCCAGCAGCGCTACAGGGGCCTACGAGCAGTACTTC. The chain couples TRBV12-3 or TRBV12-4 to TRBJ2-7; 7 positions match TRBD1. The V segment lost 6 bases and the J segment 2 bases; nucleotides outside the gene matches: 4. This CDR3 comprises 13 residues.

V usage is TRBV5-1 and J usage is TRBJ1-1; 8 bases agree with TRBD1. J lost 0 bases, V lost 5 bases, and 12 bases had no gene match. The length of the CDR3 is 17 residues. The germline CDR1 and CDR2 sequences are SGHRS and YFSETQ. The CDR3 DNA reads as TGCGCCAGCAGAACACAGGGGGAAGGTCCGGTGAACACTGAAGCTTTCTTT. This encodes CASRTQGEGPVNTEAFF.

The rearrangement links TRBV7-9 to TRBJ1-1; 9 bases agree with TRBD1. In germline, CDR1 is SEHNR, CDR2 FQNEAQ (reference sequence). This CDR3 is built from 15 residues. V was clipped by 6 bases and J by 4 bases; unmatched bases: 9. In DNA, the CDR3 is TGTGCCAGCAGTCTTTCGGGACAGGGAGCCACTGAAGCTTTCTTT. Protein product: CASSLSGQGATEAFF.

The V gene is TRBV19, the J gene TRBJ2-7; 8 bases line up with TRBD1. Germline V lookup: CDR1 LNHDA, CDR2 SQIVND (reference sequence). The CDR3 has 18 residues. Unmatched junction bases numbered 14, after V lost 1 base and J lost 3 bases. The CDR3 sequence: CASSIARTGSLGRYEQYF. The CDR3 DNA reads as TGTGCCAGTAGTATAGCCCGGACAGGGTCCCTCGGGCGCTACGAGCAGTACTTC.

This sequence joins TRBV25-1 and TRBJ1-6, with D uncertain. CDR1 MGHDK and CDR2 SYGVNS come from the germline V gene. The CDR3 contains 14 residues. V lost 1 base, J lost 7 bases, and 8 bases lay in between. CDR3: CASSEWEGNSPLHF. CDR3 nucleotides: TGTGCCAGCAGTGAATGGGAGGGAAATTCACCCCTCCACTTT.

The rearrangement links TRBV27 to TRBJ2-7, with 10 bases that match TRBD1. This CDR3 is 15 amino acids long. J was trimmed by 0 bases and V by 7 bases; bases with no gene match: 6. CDR1 is MNHEY, CDR2 SMNVEV, per germline (reference sequence). In DNA, the CDR3 is TGTGCCAGCAAACCCCGGACAGGGGGCTCCTACGAGCAGTACTTC. This encodes CASKPRTGGSYEQYF.

On this clone: The junction and the germline gene differ at one end; a read error may be behind it. The gene calls are TRBV7-6 and TRBJ2-7; TRBD2 matches 9 bases. The CDR3 totals 13 residues. Germline values: CDR1 SGHVS, CDR2 FNYEAQ. The CDR3 spells CATSKREAYEQYF. The CDR3 DNA reads TGTGCCACCAGCAAGCGGGAGGCTTACGAGCAGTACTTC.

The chain links TRBV7-9 to TRBJ2-1; TRBD2 matches 10 bases. Trimming took 5 bases from V and 2 from J; bases not matched to a gene: 6. The CDR3 consists of 16 residues. Germline CDR1 is SEHNR and CDR2 is FQNEAQ (reference sequence). The DNA of the CDR3 is TGTGCCAGCAGCGTCCTAGCGGGAGATGCCTACAATGAGCAGTTCTTC. This gives the protein CASSVLAGDAYNEQFF.

V usage is TRBV5-4 and J usage is TRBJ2-7; D is unclear. V was shortened by 3 bases and J by 0 bases, with 10 bases between the two germline ends. The CDR3 has 14 residues. Per germline, CDR1 SGHNT and CDR2 YYREEE (reference sequence). CDR3 sequence (DNA): TGTGCCAGCAGCTCTGACCGACTCTCCTACGAGCAGTACTTC. This codes for CASSSDRLSYEQYF.

The rearrangement links TRBV3-1 (or the pseudogene TRBV3-2) to TRBJ1-3; D gene uncertain. Looked up from germline, CDR1 is LGHDT and CDR2 is YNNKEL (reference sequence). The CDR3 covers 17 residues. Between the trimmed V and J ends, which lost 0 bases and 2 bases, there was a span of 14 bases. The CDR3 DNA follows: TGTGCCAGCAGCCAAGAGGGCACGGCAACAGCTGGAAACACCATATATTTT. Amino acids: CASSQEGTATAGNTIYF.

This clone occurred once. The chain recombines TRBV28 with TRBJ1-1; no reliable D call. CDR3 size: 10 residues. The V and J ends lost 6 bases and 10 bases respectively, with 9 bases between them. Germline V gene sequence: CDR1 MDHEN, CDR2 SYDVKM. The CDR3 region has the DNA TGTGCCAGCAGAACGGAGGTAGCTTTCTTT. Translating gives CASRTEVAFF.